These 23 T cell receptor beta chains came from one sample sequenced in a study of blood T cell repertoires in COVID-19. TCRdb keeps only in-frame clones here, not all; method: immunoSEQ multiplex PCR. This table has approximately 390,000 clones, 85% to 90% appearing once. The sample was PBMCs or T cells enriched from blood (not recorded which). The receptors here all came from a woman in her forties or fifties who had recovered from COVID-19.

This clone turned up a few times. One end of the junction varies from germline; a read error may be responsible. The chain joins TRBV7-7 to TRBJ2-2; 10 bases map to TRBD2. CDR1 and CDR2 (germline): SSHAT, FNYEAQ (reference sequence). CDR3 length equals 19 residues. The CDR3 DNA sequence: TGTGCTAGCAGCTTAAATGTATTGAGAGCTAGCGGGGGCACCGGGGAGCTGTTTTTT. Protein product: CASSLNVLRASGGTGELFF.

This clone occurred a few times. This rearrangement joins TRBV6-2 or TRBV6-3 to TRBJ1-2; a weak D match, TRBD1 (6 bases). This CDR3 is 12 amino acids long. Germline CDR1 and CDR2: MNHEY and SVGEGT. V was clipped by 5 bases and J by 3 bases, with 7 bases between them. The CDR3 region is CASSGQHYGYTF. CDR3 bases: TGTGCCAGCAGTGGACAGCACTATGGCTACACCTTC.

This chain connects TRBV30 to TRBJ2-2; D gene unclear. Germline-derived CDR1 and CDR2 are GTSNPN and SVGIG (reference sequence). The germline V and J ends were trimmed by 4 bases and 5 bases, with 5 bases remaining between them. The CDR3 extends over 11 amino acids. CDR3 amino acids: CAWTRTGELFF. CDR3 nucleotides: TGTGCCTGGACCCGGACCGGGGAGCTGTTTTTT.

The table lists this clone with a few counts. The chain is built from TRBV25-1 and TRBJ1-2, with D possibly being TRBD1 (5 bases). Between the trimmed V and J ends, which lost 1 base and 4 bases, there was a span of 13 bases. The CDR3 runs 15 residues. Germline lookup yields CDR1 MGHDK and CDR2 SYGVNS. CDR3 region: CASSESPVGAYGYTF. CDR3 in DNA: TGTGCCAGCAGTGAATCCCCGGTTGGGGCCTATGGCTACACCTTC.

The CDR3 is CASSPGTSGGAYNEQFF. DNA for the CDR3: TGCGCCAGCAGCCCAGGGACTAGCGGGGGGGCCTACAATGAGCAGTTCTTC. The rearrangement links TRBV5-1 to TRBJ2-1; 16 bases map to TRBD2. Germline-derived CDR1 and CDR2 are SGHRS and YFSETQ. Germline trimming cut 4 bases from V and 2 bases from J; bases unmatched to any gene: 3. This CDR3 contains 17 residues.

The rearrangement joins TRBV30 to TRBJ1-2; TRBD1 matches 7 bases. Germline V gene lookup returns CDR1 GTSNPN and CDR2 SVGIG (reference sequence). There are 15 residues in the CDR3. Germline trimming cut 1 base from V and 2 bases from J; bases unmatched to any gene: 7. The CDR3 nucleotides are TGTGCCTGGAGTGGAAAATCGACAGGGAACTATGGCTACACCTTC. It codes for CAWSGKSTGNYGYTF. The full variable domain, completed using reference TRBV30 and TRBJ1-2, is SQTIHQWPATLVQPVGSPLSLECTVEGTSNPNLYWYRQAAGRGLQLLFYSVGIGQISSEVPQNLSASRPQDRQFILSSKKLLLSDSGFYLCAWSGKSTGNYGYTFGSGTRLTVV.

CDR3 residues: CASSEGSYNSPLHF. CDR3 sequence (DNA): TGTGCCAGCAGTGAGGGGAGCTATAATTCACCCCTCCACTTT. This chain connects TRBV25-1 to TRBJ1-6; no firm D call. The CDR3 sequence is 14 residues long. Germline-derived CDR1 and CDR2 are MGHDK and SYGVNS. Deletions cut 3 bases from V and 3 bases from J, with 6 bases between.

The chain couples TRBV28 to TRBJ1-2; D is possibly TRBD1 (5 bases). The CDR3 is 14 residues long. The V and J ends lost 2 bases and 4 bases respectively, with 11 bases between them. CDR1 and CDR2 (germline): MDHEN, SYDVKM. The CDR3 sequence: CASSLTRQSYGYTF. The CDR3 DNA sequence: TGTGCCAGCAGTTTAACCCGACAGAGCTATGGCTACACCTTC.

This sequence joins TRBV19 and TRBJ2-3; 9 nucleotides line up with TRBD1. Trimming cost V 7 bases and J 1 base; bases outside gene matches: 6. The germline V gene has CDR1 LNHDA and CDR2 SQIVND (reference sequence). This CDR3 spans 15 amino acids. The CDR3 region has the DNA TGTGCCAGTACCACAGGGGGCGGACGCACAGATACGCAGTATTTT. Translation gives CASTTGGGRTDTQYF.

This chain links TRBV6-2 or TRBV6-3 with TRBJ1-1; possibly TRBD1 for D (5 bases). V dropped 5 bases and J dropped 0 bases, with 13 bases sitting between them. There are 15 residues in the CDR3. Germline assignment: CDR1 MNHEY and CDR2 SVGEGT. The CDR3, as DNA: TGTGCCAGCAGTCCCCCGGGACTCATGAACACTGAAGCTTTCTTT. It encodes CASSPPGLMNTEAFF.

CDR3 sequence reads: CASSPQGYQPQHF. CDR3 coding DNA: TGTGCCAGCAGTCCACAGGGTTATCAGCCCCAGCATTTT. The rearrangement links TRBV28 to TRBJ1-5; maybe TRBD1 (6 bases). Trimming took 5 bases from V and 5 from J, leaving 10 bases between them. The CDR3 sequence is 13 residues long. The germline V gene has CDR1 MDHEN and CDR2 SYDVKM.

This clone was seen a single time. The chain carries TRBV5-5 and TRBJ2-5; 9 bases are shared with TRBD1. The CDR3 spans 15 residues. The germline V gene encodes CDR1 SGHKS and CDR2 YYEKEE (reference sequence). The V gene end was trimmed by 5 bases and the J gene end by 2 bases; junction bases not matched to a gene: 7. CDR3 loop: CASSTGTGTQETQYF. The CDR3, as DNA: TGTGCCAGCAGTACAGGGACAGGGACACAAGAGACCCAGTACTTC.

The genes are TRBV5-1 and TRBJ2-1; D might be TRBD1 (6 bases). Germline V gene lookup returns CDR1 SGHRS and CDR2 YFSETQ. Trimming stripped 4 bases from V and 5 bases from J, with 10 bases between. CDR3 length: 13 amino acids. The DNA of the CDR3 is TGCGCCAGCAGCATAAGGACAGACAATGAGCAGTTCTTC. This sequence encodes CASSIRTDNEQFF.

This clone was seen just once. The CDR3 loop is CASSLFGGPLYNEQFF. CDR3 nucleotides: TGTGCCAGTAGTCTATTCGGGGGGCCGTTATACAATGAGCAGTTCTTC. The chain has TRBV19 and TRBJ2-1, with a weak D call TRBD2 (7 bases). Trimming cost V 5 bases and J 4 bases, with 18 bases left between them. Germline V gives CDR1 LNHDA, CDR2 SQIVND (reference sequence). The CDR3 is 16 residues long.

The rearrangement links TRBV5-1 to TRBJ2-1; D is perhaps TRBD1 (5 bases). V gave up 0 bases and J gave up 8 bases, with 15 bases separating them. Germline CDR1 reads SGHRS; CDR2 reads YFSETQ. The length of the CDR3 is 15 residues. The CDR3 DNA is TGCGCCAGCAGCTTGGGAACAGGTAATAATTATGAGCAGTTCTTC. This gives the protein CASSLGTGNNYEQFF. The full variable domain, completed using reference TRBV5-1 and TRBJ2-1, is KAGVTQTPRYLIKTRGQQVTLSCSPISGHRSVSWYQQTPGQGLQFLFEYFSETQRNKGNFPGRFSGRQFSNSRSEMNVSTLELGDSALYLCASSLGTGNNYEQFFGPGTRLTVL.

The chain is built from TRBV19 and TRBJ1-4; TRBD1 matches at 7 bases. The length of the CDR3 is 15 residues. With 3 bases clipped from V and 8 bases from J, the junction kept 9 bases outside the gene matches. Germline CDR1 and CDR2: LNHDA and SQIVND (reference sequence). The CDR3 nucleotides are TGTGCCAGTAGTATCCCGCAGGGGGGTGGAGAAAAACTGTTTTTT. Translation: CASSIPQGGGEKLFF.

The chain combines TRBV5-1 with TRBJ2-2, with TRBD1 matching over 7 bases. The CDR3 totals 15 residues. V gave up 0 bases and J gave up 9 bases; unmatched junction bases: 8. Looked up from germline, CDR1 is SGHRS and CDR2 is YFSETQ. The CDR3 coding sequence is TGCGCCAGCAGCTTGGGCACAGGGGAAGGAAGGGAGCTGTTTTTT. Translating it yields CASSLGTGEGRELFF.

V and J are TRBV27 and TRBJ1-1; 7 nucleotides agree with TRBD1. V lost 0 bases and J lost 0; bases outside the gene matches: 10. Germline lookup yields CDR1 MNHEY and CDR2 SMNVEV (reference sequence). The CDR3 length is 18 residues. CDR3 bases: TGTGCCAGCAGTTTATCGGGACTGTTAGGGACAGTGAACACTGAAGCTTTCTTT. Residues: CASSLSGLLGTVNTEAFF.

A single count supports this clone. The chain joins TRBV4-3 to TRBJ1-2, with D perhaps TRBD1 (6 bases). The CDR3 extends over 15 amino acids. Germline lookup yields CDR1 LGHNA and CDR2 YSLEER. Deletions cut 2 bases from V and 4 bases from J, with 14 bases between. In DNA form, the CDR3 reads TGCGCCAGCAGCCAATTAACAGGGCCGCTCTATGGCTACACCTTC. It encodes CASSQLTGPLYGYTF.

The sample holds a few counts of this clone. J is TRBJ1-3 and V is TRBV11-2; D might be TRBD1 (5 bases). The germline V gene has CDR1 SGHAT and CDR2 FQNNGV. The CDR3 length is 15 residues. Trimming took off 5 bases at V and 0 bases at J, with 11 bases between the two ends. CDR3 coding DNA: TGTGCCAGCAGCCCTGTGGGGGGCTCTGGAAACACCATATATTTT. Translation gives CASSPVGGSGNTIYF.

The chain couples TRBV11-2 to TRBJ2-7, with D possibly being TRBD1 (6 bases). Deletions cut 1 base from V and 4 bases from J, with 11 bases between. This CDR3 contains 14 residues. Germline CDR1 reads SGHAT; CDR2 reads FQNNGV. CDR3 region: CASSLGTELYEQYF. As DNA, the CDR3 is TGTGCCAGCAGCTTAGGGACAGAGCTTTACGAGCAGTACTTC. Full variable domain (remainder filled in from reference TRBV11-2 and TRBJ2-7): EAGVAQSPRYKIIEKRQSVAFWCNPISGHATLYWYQQILGQGPKLLIQFQNNGVVDDSQLPKDRFSAERLKGVDSTLKIQPAKLEDSAVYLCASSLGTELYEQYFGPGTRLTVT.

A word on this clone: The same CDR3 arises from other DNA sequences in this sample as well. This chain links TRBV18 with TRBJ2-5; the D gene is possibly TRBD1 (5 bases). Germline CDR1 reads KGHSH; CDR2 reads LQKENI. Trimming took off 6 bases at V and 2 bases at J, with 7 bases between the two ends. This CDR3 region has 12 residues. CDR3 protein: CASSQGQETQYF. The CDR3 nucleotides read TGTGCCAGCTCCCAGGGTCAAGAGACCCAGTACTTC. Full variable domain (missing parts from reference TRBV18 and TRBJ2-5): NAGVMQNPRHLVRRRGQEARLRCSPMKGHSHVYWYRQLPEEGLKFMVYLQKENIIDESGMPKERFSAEFPKEGPSILRIQQVVRGDSAAYFCASSQGQETQYFGPGTRLLVL.

DNA for the CDR3: TGTGCCAGCAGTGTTCGACAGGGCTACACCTTC. This codes for CASSVRQGYTF. The chain has TRBV2 and TRBJ1-2, with D possibly matching TRBD1 (5 bases). This CDR3 has 11 residues. Trimming removed 4 bases from V and 8 bases from J, with 8 bases in between. CDR1 and CDR2 from the germline V gene are SNHLY and FYNNEI.